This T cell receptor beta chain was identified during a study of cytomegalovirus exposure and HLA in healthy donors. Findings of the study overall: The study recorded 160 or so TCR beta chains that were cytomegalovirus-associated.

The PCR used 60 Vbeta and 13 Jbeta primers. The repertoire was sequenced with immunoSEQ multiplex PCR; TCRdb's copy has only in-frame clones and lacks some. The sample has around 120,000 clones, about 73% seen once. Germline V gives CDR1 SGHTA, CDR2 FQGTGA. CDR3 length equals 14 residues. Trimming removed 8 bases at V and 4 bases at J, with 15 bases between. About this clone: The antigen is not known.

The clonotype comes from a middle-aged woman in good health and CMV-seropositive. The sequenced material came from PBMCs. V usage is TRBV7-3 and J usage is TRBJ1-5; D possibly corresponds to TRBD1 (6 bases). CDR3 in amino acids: CASGAWGPNQPQHF. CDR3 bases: TGTGCCAGCGGCGCTTGGGGGCCTAATCAGCCCCAGCATTTT.